This is a list of T cell receptor beta chains from one sample in a study of T-cell reconstitution after alpha-beta-depleted transplantation in children. Each CDR3 protein gets one entry after TCRdb re-called the PCR reads with MiXCR. The sample lists approximately 590,000 distinct CDR3 sequences; more than 9% were seen once. Material: PBMCs from the stem cell graft donor, obtained from the stem cell graft. The receptors come from a human donor who donated a stem cell graft to a child with acute myeloid leukemia. Both conserved end residues are part of each CDR3. Each record gives: V gene, J gene, CDR3 length, CDR3 protein.

TRBV12-3/TRBV12-4	TRBJ2-1	14	CASSGTSGSNEQFF
TRBV5-1	TRBJ1-1	13	CASSQDSSTEAFF
TRBV12-3/TRBV12-4	TRBJ2-2	14	CASTPAARTGELFF
TRBV4-3	TRBJ2-7	17	CASSQEEGGQGSYEQYF
TRBV5-1	TRBJ2-5	15	CASSWDTSGQETQYF
TRBV12-3/TRBV12-4	TRBJ2-1	18	CASSTGLPKGGSYNEQFF
TRBV28	TRBJ2-5	14	CASSLRGVGETQYF
TRBV29-1	TRBJ2-1	11	CSVARGNEQFF
TRBV20-1	TRBJ1-5	13	CSAKKGSNQPQHF
TRBV20-1	TRBJ1-2	13	CSARDLAEYGYTF
TRBV29-1	TRBJ2-1	14	CSVATGGLYGEQFF
TRBV20-1	TRBJ2-4	15	CSPRRNNLAKNIQYF
TRBV5-6	TRBJ2-1	15	CASRRLAGESNEQFF
TRBV12-3/TRBV12-4	TRBJ2-7	14	CASTLAGEAYEQYF
TRBV28	TRBJ2-1	15	CASTLAGAVNNEQFF
TRBV20-1	TRBJ2-5	16	CSATTSGGGSWETQYF
TRBV27	TRBJ1-1	17	CASSLSFRVGGRTEAFF
TRBV5-1	TRBJ2-1	18	CASSPSGTSGRPYNEQFF
TRBV28	TRBJ1-2	15	CASSSPTRTNYGYTF
TRBV12-3/TRBV12-4	TRBJ1-1	14	CASPEDRGNTEAFF
TRBV4-2	TRBJ1-1	15	CASSQGWGLNTEAFF
TRBV12-3/TRBV12-4	TRBJ2-7	14	CASSPPGLDYEQYF
TRBV29-1	TRBJ1-4	12	CSVSGSDEKLFF
TRBV4-3	TRBJ1-1	15	CASSQEIQGYNEAFF
TRBV7-9	TRBJ2-3	15	CASSLPSGRVDTQYF
TRBV11-2	TRBJ2-5	15	CASSRRGWYQETQYF
TRBV20-1	TRBJ2-5	14	CSAESREGGETQYF